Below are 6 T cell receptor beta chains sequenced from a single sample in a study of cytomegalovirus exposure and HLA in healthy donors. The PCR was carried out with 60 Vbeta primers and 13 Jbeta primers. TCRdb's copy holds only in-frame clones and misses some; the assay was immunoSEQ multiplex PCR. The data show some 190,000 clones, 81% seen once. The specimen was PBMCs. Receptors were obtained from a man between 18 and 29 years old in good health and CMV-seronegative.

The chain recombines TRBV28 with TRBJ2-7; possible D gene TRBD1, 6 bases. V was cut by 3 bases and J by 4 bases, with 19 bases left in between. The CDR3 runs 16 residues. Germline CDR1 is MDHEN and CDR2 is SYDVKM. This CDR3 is CASSFAYYRVAYEQYF. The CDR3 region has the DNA TGTGCCAGCAGTTTTGCTTACTACAGGGTTGCGTACGAGCAGTACTTC.

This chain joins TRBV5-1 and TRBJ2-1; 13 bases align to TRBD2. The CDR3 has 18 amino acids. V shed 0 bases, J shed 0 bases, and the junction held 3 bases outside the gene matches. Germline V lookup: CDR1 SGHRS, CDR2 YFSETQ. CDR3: CASSLGGTSGNSYNEQFF. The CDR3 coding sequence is TGCGCCAGCAGCTTGGGGGGGACTAGCGGGAACTCCTACAATGAGCAGTTCTTC.

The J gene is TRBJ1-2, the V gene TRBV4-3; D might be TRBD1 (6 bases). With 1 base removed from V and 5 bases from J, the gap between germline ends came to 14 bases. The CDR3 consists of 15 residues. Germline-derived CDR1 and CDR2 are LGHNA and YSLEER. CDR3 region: CASSQGLGQSYGYTF. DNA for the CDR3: TGCGCCAGCAGCCAAGGGCTCGGACAGAGTTATGGCTACACCTTC.

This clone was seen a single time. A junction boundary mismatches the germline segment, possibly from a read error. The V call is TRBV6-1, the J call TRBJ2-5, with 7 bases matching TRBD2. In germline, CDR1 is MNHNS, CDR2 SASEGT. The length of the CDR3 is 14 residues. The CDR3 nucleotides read TGTGCCAGCACCGGGACTACCCTCCAAGAGGCCCAGTACTTC. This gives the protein CASTGTTLQEAQYF.

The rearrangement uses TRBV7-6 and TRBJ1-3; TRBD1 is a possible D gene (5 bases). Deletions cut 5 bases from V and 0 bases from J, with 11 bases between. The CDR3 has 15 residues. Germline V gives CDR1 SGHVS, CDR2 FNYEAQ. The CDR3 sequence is CASSRQIYSGNTIYF. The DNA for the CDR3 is TGTGCCAGCAGCCGACAGATTTACTCTGGAAACACCATATATTTT.

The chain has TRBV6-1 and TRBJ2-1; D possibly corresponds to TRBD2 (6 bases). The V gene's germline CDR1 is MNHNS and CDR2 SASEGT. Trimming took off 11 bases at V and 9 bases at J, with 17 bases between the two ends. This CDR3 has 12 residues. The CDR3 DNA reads TGTGCCTTAAGGGGACTCAAGGCTGAGCAGTTCTTC. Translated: CALRGLKAEQFF.